The rows below give T cell receptor beta chains drawn from one sample of a study of blood T cell repertoires in COVID-19. Measured with immunoSEQ multiplex PCR; TCRdb has only the in-frame clones, and not every one. The sample contains around 130,000 clones, 75% to 90% of which appear only once. The material sequenced was peripheral blood. All receptors come from a man aged 35-49 years with acute or convalescent COVID-19. CDR3s include the opening cysteine and the closing phenylalanine or tryptophan. Each record gives: D gene, V gene, J gene, clone size, CDR3 protein, CDR3 DNA. D genes are given only for firm matches. Some rows have no size entry. The others give once, few or many, or a class for an expanded clone.

NA	TRBV9	TRBJ1-6	NA	CASSVGDTSFSPLHF	TGTGCCAGCAGCGTCGGGGACACGTCGTTTTCACCCCTCCACTTT
NA	TRBV18	TRBJ1-1	NA	CASSPRKRFEAFF	TGTGCCAGCTCACCCCGCAAGAGATTTGAAGCTTTCTTT
TRBD1	TRBV5-4	TRBJ2-5	few	CASSSRDRYQETQYF	TGTGCCAGCAGCTCCCGGGACAGGTACCAAGAGACCCAGTACTTC
NA	TRBV29-1	TRBJ2-1	NA	CSVILLDSEQFF	TGCAGCGTGATCCTACTAGATTCGGAGCAGTTCTTC
NA	TRBV9	TRBJ1-1	NA	CASSVAGGRHTEAFF	TGTGCCAGCAGCGTAGCCGGAGGGAGGCATACTGAAGCTTTCTTT
TRBD1	TRBV5-1	TRBJ2-1	NA	CASSLNRGLGASNEQFF	TGCGCCAGCAGCTTGAATAGGGGGCTGGGGGCCTCCAATGAGCAGTTCTTC
NA	TRBV20-1	TRBJ1-5	NA	CSASGATDQPQHF	TGCAGTGCTAGTGGGGCAACCGATCAGCCCCAGCATTTT
NA	TRBV13	TRBJ1-1	NA	CASSLSKGVTEAFF	TGTGCCAGCAGCTTATCAAAAGGGGTAACTGAAGCTTTCTTT
NA	TRBV7-9	TRBJ2-2	NA	CASSVLARSGELFF	TGTGCCAGCAGCGTTCTAGCGCGGTCCGGGGAGCTGTTTTTT
TRBD2	TRBV5-1	TRBJ2-7	NA	CASSPRSGTKSYEQYF	TGCGCCAGCAGCCCTAGGAGCGGGACTAAGTCCTACGAGCAGTACTTC
NA	TRBV7-8	TRBJ1-4	few	CASSLDSDLWEKLFF	TGTGCCAGCAGCTTAGATAGCGATTTGTGGGAAAAACTGTTTTTT
NA	TRBV9	TRBJ1-3	once	CASSGEVPGNTIYF	TGTGCCAGCAGCGGTGAGGTACCCGGAAACACCATATATTTT
TRBD2	TRBV29-1	TRBJ2-1	NA	CSVQIGRAGNEQFF	TGCAGCGTTCAGATCGGGAGGGCGGGTAATGAGCAGTTCTTC
TRBD1	TRBV27	TRBJ1-2	NA	CASSSEPGTGDYGYTF	TGTGCCAGCAGTAGTGAGCCCGGGACAGGGGACTATGGCTACACCTTC
TRBD2	TRBV9	TRBJ2-1	NA	CASSVGTSGGVSYNEQFF	TGTGCCAGCAGCGTAGGGACTAGCGGGGGTGTCTCCTACAATGAGCAGTTCTTC
TRBD2	TRBV7-7	TRBJ2-7	NA	CASSLHSRLAGGTLTYEQYF	TGTGCTAGCAGCCTCCATTCGCGACTAGCGGGGGGAACTTTAACCTACGAGCAGTACTTC
NA	TRBV2	TRBJ2-1	NA	CASSDSWSAGPDNEQFF	TGTGCCAGCAGTGACTCCTGGTCGGCAGGGCCGGACAATGAGCAGTTCTTC
NA	TRBV29-1	TRBJ2-3	NA	CSVDWGLDTQYF	TGCAGCGTTGATTGGGGGCTGGATACGCAGTATTTT
NA	TRBV5-5	TRBJ1-5	many	CASSSHGGGNQPQHF	TGTGCCAGCAGCTCCCATGGGGGCGGCAATCAGCCCCAGCATTTT
TRBD1	TRBV4-2	TRBJ1-6	NA	CASSQVGGADSPLHF	TGTGCCAGCAGCCAAGTAGGGGGCGCGGATTCACCCCTCCACTTT
TRBD1	TRBV4-2	TRBJ1-6	NA	CASSQDESTGGYSPLHF	TGTGCCAGCAGCCAAGATGAATCGACAGGGGGATATTCACCCCTCCACTTT
NA	TRBV28	TRBJ1-2	NA	CASSPEGVSNYGYTF	TGTGCCAGCAGTCCCGAGGGGGTCTCTAACTATGGCTACACCTTC
TRBD2	TRBV29-1	TRBJ2-2	NA	CSVAFEAGVNTGELFF	TGCAGCGTTGCATTCGAGGCGGGGGTGAACACCGGGGAGCTGTTTTTT
NA	TRBV12-3/TRBV12-4	TRBJ1-5	NA	CASSLNSNQPQHF	TGTGCCAGCAGCCTTAATAGCAATCAGCCCCAGCATTTT
TRBD1	TRBV4-2	TRBJ2-7	NA	CASSQEGTGIAYEQYF	TGTGCCAGCAGCCAAGAGGGGACAGGGATCGCCTACGAGCAGTACTTC
NA	TRBV10-1	TRBJ1-2	few	CASSDQLTTYNYGYTF	TGCGCCAGCAGTGACCAACTGACGACATACAACTATGGCTACACCTTC
TRBD1	TRBV10-3	TRBJ2-7	NA	CAISPSGQGAREQYF	TGTGCCATCAGTCCGTCGGGACAGGGGGCGAGGGAGCAGTACTTC
TRBD2	TRBV3-1/TRBV3-2	TRBJ2-2	NA	CASSQASLATSGRSGELFF	TGTGCCAGCAGCCAAGCCAGTTTGGCTACTAGCGGGAGATCCGGGGAGCTGTTTTTT
NA	TRBV6-5	TRBJ1-2	NA	CASKGTHYGYTF	TGTGCCAGCAAAGGGACACATTATGGCTACACCTTC
TRBD1	TRBV7-2	TRBJ1-5	NA	CASSFGTVQPQHF	TGTGCCAGCAGCTTCGGGACAGTTCAGCCCCAGCATTTT
TRBD2	TRBV15	TRBJ2-7	NA	CATSRGRGATSLSEQYF	TGTGCCACCAGCAGAGGGCGGGGGGCCACCTCCCTCTCCGAGCAGTACTTC
TRBD1	TRBV12-3/TRBV12-4	TRBJ1-5	NA	CASQGGGNQPQHF	TGTGCCAGCCAGGGGGGCGGCAATCAGCCCCAGCATTTT
NA	TRBV4-2	TRBJ1-3	once	CASSQDLGGAGNTIYF	TGTGCCAGCAGCCAAGATCTTGGGGGGGCTGGAAACACCATATATTTT
NA	TRBV9	TRBJ1-2	NA	CASSTSSGGRSYGYTF	TGTGCCAGCAGCACCTCCTCGGGGGGGAGAAGCTATGGCTACACCTTC
NA	TRBV5-4	TRBJ1-2	NA	CASSPEGDGYGYTF	TGTGCCAGCAGCCCTGAGGGGGACGGCTATGGCTACACCTTC
TRBD1	TRBV11-2	TRBJ2-2	NA	CASMRRPTGILTGELFF	TGTGCCAGCATGCGTAGACCGACAGGGATACTCACCGGGGAGCTGTTTTTT